These 18 T cell receptor beta chains were all obtained from the same sample, sequenced in a study of T cell responses to AZD1222 COVID-19 vaccine. Data came from immunoSEQ multiplex PCR; TCRdb stores just in-frame clones and leaves some out. The sample carries 130,000 to 150,000 clones, approximately 90% recorded once. The sample here was peripheral blood, taken on day 0 of AZD1222 vaccination. These receptors were obtained from an adult in good health.

This clone has only one observation. The rearrangement uses TRBV20-1 and TRBJ2-2; 12 bases align to TRBD2. The CDR3 has 16 residues. Germline V CDR1 and CDR2: DFQATT, SNEGSKA (reference sequence). V lost 3 bases, J lost 4 bases, and 6 bases stayed unmatched. In nucleotides, the CDR3 is TGCAGTGCTAGTCCTAGCGGGGGGGCGGGCACCGGGGAGCTGTTTTTT. It translates to CSASPSGGAGTGELFF.

The chain is built from TRBV28 and TRBJ1-2; D unresolved. The CDR3 runs to 13 residues. Germline assignment: CDR1 MDHEN and CDR2 SYDVKM. Trimming shortened V by 2 bases and J by 1 base, and 5 bases separated the two germline ends. CDR3 nucleotides: TGTGCCAGCAGTTTAGTGGGTAACTATGGCTACACCTTC. Translation: CASSLVGNYGYTF.

The rearrangement joins TRBV6-2 or TRBV6-3 to TRBJ1-2; D is uncertain. The CDR3 runs 11 residues. Looked up from germline, CDR1 is MNHEY and CDR2 is SVGEGT. V was cut by 5 bases and J by 1 base, with 2 bases left in between. In nucleotides, the CDR3 is TGTGCCAGCAGTAATAACTATGGCTACACCTTC. It is translated as CASSNNYGYTF.

V gene TRBV12-3 or TRBV12-4 combines with J gene TRBJ1-2, with unresolved D. This CDR3 is 12 amino acids long. V gave up 2 bases and J gave up 2 bases, with 3 bases separating them. The CDR3 nucleotides read TGTGCCAGCAGTTTAAGAAACTATGGCTACACCTTC. It is translated as CASSLRNYGYTF.

The chain carries TRBV15 and TRBJ1-4; tentative D call: TRBD1 (6 bases). This CDR3 is 16 amino acids long. In germline, CDR1 is LNHNV, CDR2 YYDKDF (reference sequence). Trimming cost V 0 bases and J 3 bases, with 11 bases left between them. As DNA, the CDR3 is TGTGCCACCAGCAGAGATTGGGGGCGGTCTAATGAAAAACTGTTTTTT. Encoded protein: CATSRDWGRSNEKLFF.

The genes are TRBV14 and TRBJ2-7; D call uncertain. CDR1 is SGHDN and CDR2 is FVKESK in the germline V gene. V lost 4 bases and J lost 2, with 6 bases in between. This CDR3 is built from 12 residues. Here the CDR3 DNA reads TGTGCCAGCAGCCCGAGAACCTACGAGCAGTACTTC. Protein sequence: CASSPRTYEQYF.

This rearrangement joins TRBV19 to TRBJ1-5; TRBD1 agrees at 7 bases. The CDR3 is 14 residues long. CDR1 is LNHDA, CDR2 SQIVND, per germline (reference sequence). The junction had 7 bases not matched to a gene; V was cut back by 7 bases and J by 4 bases. In nucleotides, the CDR3 is TGTGCCAGTAAAAATTGGGACAGAAATCAGCCCCAGCATTTT. It codes for CASKNWDRNQPQHF. The whole variable domain, filled in from reference TRBV19 and TRBJ1-5, reads DGGITQSPKYLFRKEGQNVTLSCEQNLNHDAMYWYRQDPGQGLRLIYYSQIVNDFQKGDIAEGYSVSREKKESFPLTVTSAQKNPTAFYLCASKNWDRNQPQHFGDGTRLSIL.

The chain employs TRBV6-5 and TRBJ2-2, with D maybe TRBD2 (7 bases). The CDR3 has 15 amino acids. Trimming shortened V by 7 bases and J by 5 bases, and 17 bases separated the two germline ends. Germline V CDR1 and CDR2: MNHEY, SVGAGI. This chain's CDR3 is CASKGGGRRTGELFF. The CDR3, as DNA: TGTGCCAGCAAAGGCGGGGGCCGAAGGACCGGGGAGCTGTTTTTT.

The chain carries TRBV25-1 and TRBJ2-5; perhaps TRBD2 as D (7 bases). The CDR3 extends over 14 amino acids. CDR1 and CDR2 (germline): MGHDK, SYGVNS. V gave up 4 bases and J gave up 1 base, with 10 bases separating them. CDR3 bases: TGTGCCAGCAGTGCTGCGGGGGCCCAAGAGACCCAGTACTTC. The encoded protein is CASSAAGAQETQYF.

J is TRBJ1-3 and V is TRBV30, with no clear D. The CDR3 totals 12 residues. Germline V CDR1 and CDR2: GTSNPN, SVGIG (reference sequence). V lost 0 bases, J lost 9 bases, and 9 bases lay in between. CDR3 DNA sequence: TGTGCCTGGAGTGTCGTTCTTGGCACCATATATTTT. This encodes CAWSVVLGTIYF.

The chain is built from TRBV27 and TRBJ2-4; the match to TRBD2 covers 7 bases. Germline CDR1 reads MNHEY; CDR2 reads SMNVEV (reference sequence). V shed 8 bases and J 6 bases; nucleotides not matched to a gene: 7. The CDR3 totals 13 residues. The CDR3 sequence is CASGRGGGNIQYF. The CDR3 bases are TGTGCCAGCGGGAGGGGTGGCGGAAACATTCAGTACTTC.

The rearrangement uses TRBV6-8 and TRBJ1-2, with TRBD1 as a possible D gene (6 bases). With 9 bases removed from V and 7 bases from J, the gap between germline ends came to 12 bases. The germline V gene encodes CDR1 MNHGY and CDR2 SAAAGT. The CDR3 totals 11 residues. Written as DNA, the CDR3 is TGTGCCAGGGAACAGGGTTGTGGCTACACCTTC. Translating gives CAREQGCGYTF.

CDR3 loop: CASSSPTLETQYF. The CDR3 DNA reads TGTGCCAGCAGCTCCCCGACGTTGGAGACCCAGTACTTC. The chain uses TRBV27 and TRBJ2-5; no clear D. Trimming pared 6 bases from V and 5 bases from J, leaving 13 bases between. The V gene's germline CDR1 is MNHEY and CDR2 SMNVEV (reference sequence). The CDR3 runs 13 residues.

The J gene is TRBJ2-3, the V gene TRBV10-2; 9 nucleotides agree with TRBD2. The CDR3 is made up of 16 amino acids. Trimming took 6 bases from V and 2 from J; bases not matched to a gene: 9. Germline V lookup: CDR1 WSHSY, CDR2 SAAADI. CDR3 sequence: CASRDILAGTTDTQYF. As DNA, the CDR3 is TGCGCCAGCAGAGATATTCTAGCGGGAACCACAGATACGCAGTATTTT.

This clone has a count of ten or more. V gene TRBV4-2 combines with J gene TRBJ2-7; D possibly corresponds to TRBD2 (6 bases). The CDR3 consists of 16 residues. The germline V gene encodes CDR1 LGHNA and CDR2 YNFKEQ. V lost 0 bases to trimming and J lost 2 bases, with 14 bases between them. The CDR3 spells CASSQDLGGRAYEQYF. DNA for the CDR3: TGTGCCAGCAGCCAAGATCTAGGAGGGAGAGCCTACGAGCAGTACTTC.

The genes are TRBV10-2 and TRBJ2-6; D is uncertain. This CDR3 contains 14 residues. The germline CDR1 and CDR2 sequences are WSHSY and SAAADI. V was trimmed by 4 bases and J by 0 bases, leaving 4 bases between them. CDR3 residues: CASSGYSGANVLTF. CDR3 nucleotides: TGCGCCAGCAGTGGTTACTCTGGGGCCAACGTCCTGACTTTC.

The rearrangement joins TRBV5-1 to TRBJ1-2; D may be TRBD1 (6 bases). Trimming pared 1 base from V and 7 bases from J, leaving 11 bases between. Per germline, CDR1 SGHRS and CDR2 YFSETQ. The CDR3 is 13 amino acids. This chain's CDR3 is CASSLNREGGYTF. The DNA of the CDR3 is TGCGCCAGCAGCTTGAACAGGGAGGGTGGCTACACCTTC.

The V call is TRBV29-1, the J call TRBJ2-1; D is possibly TRBD1 (5 bases). The CDR3 has 15 amino acids. V was clipped by 5 bases and J by 1 base, with 15 bases between them. CDR1 is SQVTM, CDR2 ANQGSEA, per germline. The CDR3 reads CSVPKGKGSYNEQFF. In DNA form, the CDR3 reads TGCAGCGTTCCGAAAGGGAAGGGGTCCTACAATGAGCAGTTCTTC.